Sequencing of this TCR beta chain was carried out in a study of technical replicates of blood from a few donors. V was trimmed by 6 bases and J by 8 bases, leaving 14 bases between them. Looked up from germline, CDR1 is SEHNR and CDR2 is FQNEAQ (reference sequence). The CDR3 extends over 13 amino acids. Assay: immunoSEQ multiplex PCR; the TCRdb copy retains only in-frame clones and omits some. The data hold 55,000 to 85,000 clones, with about 97% observed a single time. V and J are TRBV7-9 and TRBJ1-5; D unresolved. The TCR originated in a human donor in good health. Specimen: T cells isolated from PBMCs. CDR3 nucleotide sequence: TGTGCCAGCAGTCTAGAGGTTTCAAAGCCCCAGCATTTT. This codes for CASSLEVSKPQHF. The full variable domain, in which reference TRBV7-9 and TRBJ1-5 provide the parts outside the CDR3, is DTGVSQNPRHKITKRGQNVTFRCDPISEHNRLYWYRQTLGQGPEFLTYFQNEAQLEKSRLLSDRFSAERPKGSFSTLEIQRTEQGDSAMYLCASSLEVSKPQHFGDGTRLSIL.